This paragraph reports one TCR beta chain. The ends were cut back, 4 bases at V and 4 bases at J, with 11 bases in the middle. The germline CDR1 and CDR2 sequences are KGHDR and SFDVKD. The CDR3 has 14 amino acids. It was with random hexamers that about 0.45 to 1 ug RNA was reverse transcribed. Amplification of TCR beta CDR3 was carried out by immunoSEQ multiplex PCR, which covered 54 Vbeta and 13 Jbeta segments. Each CDR3 protein is one row after TCRdb ran MiXCR on the immunoSEQ multiplex PCR reads. The profile shows about 210,000 distinct CDR3 sequences, about 94% of them singletons. The sample comes from a study of CD8 T cells in Susac syndrome.

The clonotype comes from a human donor with Susac syndrome. What was sequenced was CD4+ T cells from PBMCs. J is TRBJ2-3 and V is TRBV24-1, with D possibly called TRBD1 or TRBD2 (6 bases each). The CDR3 nucleotides read TGTGCCACCAGTGAAGGGGGGACACCAGATACGCAGTATTTT. Protein sequence: CATSEGGTPDTQYF.